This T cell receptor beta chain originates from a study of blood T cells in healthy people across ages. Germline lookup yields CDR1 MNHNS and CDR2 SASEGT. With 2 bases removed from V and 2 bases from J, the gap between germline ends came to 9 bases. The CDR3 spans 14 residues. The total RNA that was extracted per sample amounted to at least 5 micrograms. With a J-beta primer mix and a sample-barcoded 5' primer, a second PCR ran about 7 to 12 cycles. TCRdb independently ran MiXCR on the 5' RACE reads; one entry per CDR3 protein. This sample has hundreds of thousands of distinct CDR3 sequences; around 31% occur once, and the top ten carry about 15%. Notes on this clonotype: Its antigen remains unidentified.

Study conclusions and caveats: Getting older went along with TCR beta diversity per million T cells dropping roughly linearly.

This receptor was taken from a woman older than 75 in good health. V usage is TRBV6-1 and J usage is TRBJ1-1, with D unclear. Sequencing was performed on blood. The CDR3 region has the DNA TGTGCCAGCAGTGAACGGCCGCCAAACACTGAAGCTTTCTTT. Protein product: CASSERPPNTEAFF.